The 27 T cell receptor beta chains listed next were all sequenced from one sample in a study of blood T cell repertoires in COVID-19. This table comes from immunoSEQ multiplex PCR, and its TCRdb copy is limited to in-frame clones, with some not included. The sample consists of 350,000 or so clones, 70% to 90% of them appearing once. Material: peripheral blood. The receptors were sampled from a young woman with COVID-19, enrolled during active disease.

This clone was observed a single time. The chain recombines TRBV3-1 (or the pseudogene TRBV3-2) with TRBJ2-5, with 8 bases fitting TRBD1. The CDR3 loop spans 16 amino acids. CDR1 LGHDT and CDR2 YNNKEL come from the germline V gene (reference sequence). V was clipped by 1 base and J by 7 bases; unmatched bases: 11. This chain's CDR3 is CASSQATGGAWATQYF. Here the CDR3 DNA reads TGTGCCAGCAGCCAAGCTACAGGGGGTGCCTGGGCGACCCAGTACTTC.

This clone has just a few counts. CDR3 bases: TGTGCCTGGAGTAACAGGGCCCGCTACAATGAGCAGTTCTTC. Amino acids: CAWSNRARYNEQFF. The chain combines TRBV30 with TRBJ2-1, with D perhaps TRBD1 (6 bases). This CDR3 is built from 14 residues. The germline V and J ends were trimmed by 2 bases and 3 bases, with 11 bases remaining between them. Germline V gene sequence: CDR1 GTSNPN, CDR2 SVGIG (reference sequence).

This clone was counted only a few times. CDR3 protein: CASTPTTVSYEQYF. The CDR3, as DNA: TGTGCCAGCACCCCCACGACAGTTTCCTACGAGCAGTACTTC. The rearrangement uses TRBV2 and TRBJ2-7, with TRBD1 as a possible D gene (5 bases). Germline V lookup: CDR1 SNHLY, CDR2 FYNNEI. The V end was cut by 7 bases, the J end by 1 base, with 14 bases between. The CDR3 covers 14 residues.

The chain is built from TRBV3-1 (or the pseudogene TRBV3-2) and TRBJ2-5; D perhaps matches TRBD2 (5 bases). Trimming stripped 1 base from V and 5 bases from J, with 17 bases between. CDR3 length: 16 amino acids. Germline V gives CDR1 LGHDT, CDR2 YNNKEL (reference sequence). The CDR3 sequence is CASSQASGLHGETQYF. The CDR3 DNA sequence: TGTGCCAGCAGCCAAGCAAGCGGCCTCCATGGGGAGACCCAGTACTTC.

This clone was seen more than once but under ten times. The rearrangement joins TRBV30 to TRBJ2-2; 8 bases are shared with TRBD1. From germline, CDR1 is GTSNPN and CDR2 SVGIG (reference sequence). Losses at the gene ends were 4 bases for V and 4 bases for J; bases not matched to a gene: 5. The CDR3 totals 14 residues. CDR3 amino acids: CAWTFDRGTGELFF. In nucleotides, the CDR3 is TGTGCCTGGACCTTCGACAGGGGCACCGGGGAGCTGTTTTTT.

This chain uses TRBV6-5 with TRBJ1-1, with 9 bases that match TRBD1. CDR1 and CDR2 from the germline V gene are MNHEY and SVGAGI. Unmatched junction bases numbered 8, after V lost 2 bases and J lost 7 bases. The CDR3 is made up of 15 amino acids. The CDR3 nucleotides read TGTGCCAGCAGTTACCTCGGGACAGGGAAAGTTGAAGCTTTCTTT. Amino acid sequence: CASSYLGTGKVEAFF.

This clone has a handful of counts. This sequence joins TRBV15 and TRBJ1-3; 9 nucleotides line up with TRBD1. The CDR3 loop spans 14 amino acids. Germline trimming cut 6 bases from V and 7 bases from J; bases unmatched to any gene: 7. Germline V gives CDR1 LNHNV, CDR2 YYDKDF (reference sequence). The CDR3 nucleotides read TGTGCCACCAGGCGGGACAGGGTGTTGAACACCATATATTTT. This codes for CATRRDRVLNTIYF. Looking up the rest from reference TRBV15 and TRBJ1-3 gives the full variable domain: DAMVIQNPRYQVTQFGKPVTLSCSQTLNHNVMYWYQQKSSQAPKLLFHYYDKDFNNEADTPDNFQSRRPNTSFCFLDIRSPGLGDTAMYLCATRRDRVLNTIYFGEGSWLTVV.

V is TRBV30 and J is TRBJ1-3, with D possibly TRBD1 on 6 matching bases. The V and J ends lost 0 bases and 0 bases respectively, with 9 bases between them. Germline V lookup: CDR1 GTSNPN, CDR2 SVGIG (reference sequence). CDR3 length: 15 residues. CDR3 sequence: CAWSVGRGSGNTIYF. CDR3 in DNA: TGTGCCTGGAGTGTTGGCAGGGGCTCTGGAAACACCATATATTTT.

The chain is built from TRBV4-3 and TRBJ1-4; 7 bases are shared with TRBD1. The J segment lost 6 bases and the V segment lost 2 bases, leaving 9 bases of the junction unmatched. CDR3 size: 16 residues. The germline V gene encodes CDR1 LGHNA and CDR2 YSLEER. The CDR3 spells CASSQHPDRLDEKLFF. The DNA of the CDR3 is TGCGCCAGCAGCCAACACCCGGACAGGTTGGATGAAAAACTGTTTTTT.

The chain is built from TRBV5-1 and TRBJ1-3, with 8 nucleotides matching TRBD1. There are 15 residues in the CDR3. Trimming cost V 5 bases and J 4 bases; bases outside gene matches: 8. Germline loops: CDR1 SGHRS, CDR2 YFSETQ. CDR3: CASSTTGVDGNTIYF. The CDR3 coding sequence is TGCGCCAGCAGTACGACAGGGGTGGACGGAAACACCATATATTTT.

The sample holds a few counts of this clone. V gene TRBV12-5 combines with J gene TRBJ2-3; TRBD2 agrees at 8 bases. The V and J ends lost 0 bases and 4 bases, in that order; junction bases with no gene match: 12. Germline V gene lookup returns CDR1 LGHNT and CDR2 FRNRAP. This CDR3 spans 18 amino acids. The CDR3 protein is CASGLVMDGRAQPDTQYF. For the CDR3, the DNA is TGTGCTAGTGGTTTGGTAATGGACGGGAGGGCCCAGCCAGATACGCAGTATTTT. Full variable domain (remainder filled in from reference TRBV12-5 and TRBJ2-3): DARVTQTPRHKVTEMGQEVTMRCQPILGHNTVFWYRQTMMQGLELLAYFRNRAPLDDSGMPKDRFSAEMPDATLATLKIQPSEPRDSAVYFCASGLVMDGRAQPDTQYFGPGTRLTVL.

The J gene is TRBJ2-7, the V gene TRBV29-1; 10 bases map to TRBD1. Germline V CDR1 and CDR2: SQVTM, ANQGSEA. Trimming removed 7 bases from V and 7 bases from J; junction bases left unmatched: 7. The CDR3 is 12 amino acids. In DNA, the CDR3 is TGCAGCGCCCGACAGGGGGCCAGAGAGCAGTACTTC. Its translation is CSARQGAREQYF.

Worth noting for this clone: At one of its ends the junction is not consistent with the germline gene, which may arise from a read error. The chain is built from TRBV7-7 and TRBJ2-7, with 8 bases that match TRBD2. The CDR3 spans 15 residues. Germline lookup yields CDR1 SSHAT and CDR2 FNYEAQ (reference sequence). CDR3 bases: TGTGCTAGCAGCTTAGGTGGTAGCGGGATCGGCGAGCAGTACTTC. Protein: CASSLGGSGIGEQYF. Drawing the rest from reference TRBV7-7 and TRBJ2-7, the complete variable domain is GAGVSQSPRYKVTKRGQDVTLRCDPISSHATLYWYQQALGQGPEFLTYFNYEAQPDKSGLPSDRFSAERPEGSISTLTIQRTEQRDSAMYRCASSLGGSGIGEQYFGPGTRLTVT.

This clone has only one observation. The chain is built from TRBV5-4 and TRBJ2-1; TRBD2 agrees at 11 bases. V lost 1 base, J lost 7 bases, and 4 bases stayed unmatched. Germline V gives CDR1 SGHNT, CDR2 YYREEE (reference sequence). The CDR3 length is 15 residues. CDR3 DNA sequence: TGTGCCAGCAGCTTGACTAGCGGGAGTATAAATGAGCAGTTCTTC. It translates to CASSLTSGSINEQFF.

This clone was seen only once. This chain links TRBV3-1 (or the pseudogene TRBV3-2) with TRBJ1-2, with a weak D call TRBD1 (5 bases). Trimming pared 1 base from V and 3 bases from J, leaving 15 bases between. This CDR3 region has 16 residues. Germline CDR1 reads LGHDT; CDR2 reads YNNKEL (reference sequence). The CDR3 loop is CASSQGRRGNDYGYTF. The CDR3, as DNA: TGTGCCAGCAGCCAAGGGAGGAGGGGCAACGACTATGGCTACACCTTC.

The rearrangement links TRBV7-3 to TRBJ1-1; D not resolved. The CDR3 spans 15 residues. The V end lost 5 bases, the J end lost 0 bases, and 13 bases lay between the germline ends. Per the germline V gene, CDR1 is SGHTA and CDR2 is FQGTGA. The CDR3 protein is CASSPRHDVNTEAFF. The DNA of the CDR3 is TGTGCCAGCAGCCCAAGACACGACGTGAACACTGAAGCTTTCTTT.

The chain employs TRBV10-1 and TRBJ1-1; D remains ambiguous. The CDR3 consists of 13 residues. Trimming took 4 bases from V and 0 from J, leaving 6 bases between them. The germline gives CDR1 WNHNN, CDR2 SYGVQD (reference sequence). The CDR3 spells CASSVKMNTEAFF. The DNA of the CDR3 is TGCGCCAGCAGTGTTAAAATGAACACTGAAGCTTTCTTT.

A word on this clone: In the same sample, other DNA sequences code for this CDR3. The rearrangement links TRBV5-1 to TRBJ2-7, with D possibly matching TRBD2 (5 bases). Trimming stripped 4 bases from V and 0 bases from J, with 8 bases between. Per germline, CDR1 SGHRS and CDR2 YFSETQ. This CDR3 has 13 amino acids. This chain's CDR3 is CASSLGVSYEQYF. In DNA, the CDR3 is TGCGCCAGCAGCCTCGGGGTCTCCTACGAGCAGTACTTC.

The CDR3 DNA follows: TGCGCCAGCAGCCCGGACAGGGCTAATAATGAAAAACTGTTTTTT. Its protein product is CASSPDRANNEKLFF. The J gene is TRBJ1-4, the V gene TRBV4-1; TRBD1 agrees at 8 bases. The trim removed 4 bases at V and 4 bases at J, leaving 5 bases unmatched. The germline V gene has CDR1 MGHRA and CDR2 YSYEKL. The length of the CDR3 is 15 residues.

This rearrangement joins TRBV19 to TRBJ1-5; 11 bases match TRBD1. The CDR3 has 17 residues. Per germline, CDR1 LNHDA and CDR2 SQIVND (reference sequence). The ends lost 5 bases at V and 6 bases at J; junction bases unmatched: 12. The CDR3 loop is CASSPTRTGGSGQPQHF. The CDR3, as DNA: TGTGCCAGTAGTCCCACCCGGACAGGGGGCTCGGGTCAGCCCCAGCATTTT.

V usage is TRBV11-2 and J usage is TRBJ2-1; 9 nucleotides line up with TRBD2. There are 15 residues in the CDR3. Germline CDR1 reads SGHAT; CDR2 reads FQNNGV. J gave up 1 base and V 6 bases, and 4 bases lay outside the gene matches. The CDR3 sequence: CASRPTSGSYNEQFF. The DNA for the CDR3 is TGTGCCAGCAGACCAACTAGCGGGTCCTACAATGAGCAGTTCTTC.

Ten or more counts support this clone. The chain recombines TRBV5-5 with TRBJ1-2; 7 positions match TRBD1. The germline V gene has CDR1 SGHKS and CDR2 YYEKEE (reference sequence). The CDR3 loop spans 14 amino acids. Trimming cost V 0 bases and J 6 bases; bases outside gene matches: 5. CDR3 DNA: TGTGCCAGCAGCTTGGGACAGGGTTTGGATGGCTACACCTTC. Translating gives CASSLGQGLDGYTF.

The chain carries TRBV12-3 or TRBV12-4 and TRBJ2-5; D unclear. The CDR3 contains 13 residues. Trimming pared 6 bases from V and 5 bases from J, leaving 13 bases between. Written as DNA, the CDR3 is TGTGCCAGCAGCTTCAGGATTCCGGAGACCCAGTACTTC. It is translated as CASSFRIPETQYF.

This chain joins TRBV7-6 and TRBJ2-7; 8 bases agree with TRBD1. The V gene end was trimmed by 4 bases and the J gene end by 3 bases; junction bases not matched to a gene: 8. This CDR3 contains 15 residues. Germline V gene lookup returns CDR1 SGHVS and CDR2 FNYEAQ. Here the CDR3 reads CASSSFRQGHYEQYF. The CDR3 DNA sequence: TGTGCCAGCAGCTCATTTAGACAGGGGCACTACGAGCAGTACTTC.

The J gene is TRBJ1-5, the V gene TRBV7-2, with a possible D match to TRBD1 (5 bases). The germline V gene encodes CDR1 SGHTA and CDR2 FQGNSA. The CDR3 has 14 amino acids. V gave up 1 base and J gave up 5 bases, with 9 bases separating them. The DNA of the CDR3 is TGTGCCAGCAGCTTAGAGGGCAGGGATCAGCCCCAGCATTTT. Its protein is CASSLEGRDQPQHF.

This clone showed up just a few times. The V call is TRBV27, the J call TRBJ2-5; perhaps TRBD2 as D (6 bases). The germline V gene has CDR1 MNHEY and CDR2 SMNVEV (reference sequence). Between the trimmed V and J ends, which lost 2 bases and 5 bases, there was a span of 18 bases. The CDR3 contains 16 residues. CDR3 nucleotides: TGTGCCAGCAGTTTAAATGGAGGGGCCGGGCCCGAGACCCAGTACTTC. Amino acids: CASSLNGGAGPETQYF.

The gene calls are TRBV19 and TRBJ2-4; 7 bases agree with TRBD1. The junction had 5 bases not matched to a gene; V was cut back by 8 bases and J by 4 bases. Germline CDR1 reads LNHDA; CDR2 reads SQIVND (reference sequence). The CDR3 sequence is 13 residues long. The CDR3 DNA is TGTGCCAGTCGGGACAGACCTAAAAACATTCAGTACTTC. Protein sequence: CASRDRPKNIQYF.